The 23 T cell receptor beta chains reported below all come from one sample, sequenced in a study of T cells in Graves' hyperthyroidism and ophthalmopathy. Regions amplified from RNA transcripts were the TCR beta CDR3 regions. The HTBI primer set served for first-round RT-PCR of the TCR CDR3. Via MiXCR, TCRdb re-called the multiplex PCR reads, giving one row per CDR3 protein. The sample lists about 500,000 distinct CDR3 sequences; roughly 15% were seen once. The sample consisted of blood. These receptor sequences come from a woman aged 25 to 39 with Graves' ophthalmopathy.

CDR3 sequence (DNA): TGTGCCAGCAGCTTGGGCAGCATGCGGAAACTGTTTTTT. This sequence encodes CASSLGSMRKLFF. The rearrangement links TRBV5-6 to TRBJ1-4; no reliable D call. The CDR3 covers 13 residues. V lost 0 bases to trimming and J lost 11 bases, with 11 bases between them. Germline V gives CDR1 SGHDT, CDR2 YYEEEE.

There are many counts of this clonotype. The V gene is TRBV10-3, the J gene TRBJ2-2, with 9 bases matching TRBD1. V lost 3 bases and J lost 4; bases outside the gene matches: 6. The CDR3 runs to 16 residues. Germline V gene lookup returns CDR1 ENHRY and CDR2 SYGVKD. Here the CDR3 DNA reads TGTGCCATCAGTGATAACAGGGGGCTGAGCACCGGGGAGCTGTTTTTT. This encodes CAISDNRGLSTGELFF.

This clonotype was counted at least ten times. The J gene is TRBJ1-4, the V gene TRBV20-1; perhaps TRBD1 as D (5 bases). Germline CDR1 reads DFQATT; CDR2 reads SNEGSKA (reference sequence). Trimming took 3 bases from V and 8 from J, leaving 16 bases between them. This CDR3 is built from 14 residues. The CDR3 is CSASNWGGDEKLFF. CDR3 DNA: TGCAGTGCTAGTAACTGGGGGGGGGACGAAAAACTGTTTTTT.

This clonotype was counted ten times or more. The chain is built from TRBV20-1 and TRBJ2-1; D is ambiguous. The V end lost 0 bases, the J end lost 10 bases, and 7 bases lay between the germline ends. Germline V gene sequence: CDR1 DFQATT, CDR2 SNEGSKA (reference sequence). The CDR3 has 11 amino acids. The CDR3 bases are TGCAGTGCTAGAGATAACGAGGAGCAGTTCTTC. Residues: CSARDNEEQFF.

The genes are TRBV7-2 and TRBJ1-2; no reliable D call. V dropped 5 bases and J dropped 7 bases, with 14 bases sitting between them. Germline CDR1 and CDR2: SGHTA and FQGNSA. The CDR3 spans 13 residues. CDR3 loop: CASSTPEARGYTF. Here the CDR3 DNA reads TGTGCCAGCAGCACACCCGAAGCCCGTGGCTACACCTTC. The whole variable domain, remainder taken from reference TRBV7-2 and TRBJ1-2, is GAGVSQSPSNKVTEKGKDVELRCDPISGHTALYWYRQSLGQGLEFLIYFQGNSAPDKSGLPSDRFSAERTGGSVSTLTIQRTQQEDSAVYLCASSTPEARGYTFGSGTRLTVV.

In this sample, this clonotype turned up many times. The rearrangement links TRBV29-1 to TRBJ1-2; D perhaps matches TRBD1 (5 bases). V shed 1 base and J shed 2 bases, with 11 bases lying between them. Germline-derived CDR1 and CDR2 are SQVTM and ANQGSEA. The CDR3 consists of 14 residues. DNA for the CDR3: TGCAGCGTTGAAGGTAACAGACAGAACTATGGCTACACCTTC. It is translated as CSVEGNRQNYGYTF.

This clonotype was recorded many times. The chain has TRBV3-1 and TRBJ2-2; weak D call: TRBD2 (5 bases). CDR1 is LGHDT and CDR2 is YNNKEL in the germline V gene (reference sequence). This CDR3 is 15 amino acids long. V lost 2 bases to trimming and J lost 2 bases, with 9 bases between them. The CDR3 reads CASSQPGSNTGELFF. The CDR3 DNA reads TGTGCCAGCAGCCAACCGGGAAGCAACACCGGGGAGCTGTTTTTT.

The chain couples TRBV19 to TRBJ2-7; D perhaps matches TRBD1 (6 bases). The V gene lost 3 bases and the J gene lost 1 base, with 10 bases spanning the gap. In germline, CDR1 is LNHDA, CDR2 SQIVND (reference sequence). The CDR3 has 14 residues. CDR3 coding DNA: TGTGCCAGTAGTATTAGGACAGCTTCCTACGAGCAGTACTTC. Its translation: CASSIRTASYEQYF.

This clonotype was recorded many times. The genes are TRBV5-1 and TRBJ1-2; TRBD1 might be the D (6 bases). CDR1 SGHRS and CDR2 YFSETQ come from the germline V gene. CDR3 length: 16 amino acids. The germline V and J ends were trimmed by 1 base and 2 bases, with 15 bases remaining between them. The CDR3 DNA follows: TGCGCCAGCAGCTTGAACTCCGGGACACCCAACTATGGCTACACCTTC. Its protein is CASSLNSGTPNYGYTF. Full variable domain (missing parts from reference TRBV5-1 and TRBJ1-2): KAGVTQTPRYLIKTRGQQVTLSCSPISGHRSVSWYQQTPGQGLQFLFEYFSETQRNKGNFPGRFSGRQFSNSRSEMNVSTLELGDSALYLCASSLNSGTPNYGYTFGSGTRLTVV.

This clonotype was detected a few times. The chain employs TRBV5-1 and TRBJ2-2, with 7 bases lining up with TRBD1. The CDR3 contains 17 residues. Germline V lookup: CDR1 SGHRS, CDR2 YFSETQ. J lost 5 bases, V lost 3 bases, and 13 bases had no gene match. CDR3 region: CASSSNVDRAGTGELFF. As DNA, the CDR3 is TGCGCCAGCAGCTCCAATGTAGACAGGGCTGGAACCGGGGAGCTGTTTTTT.

The chain couples TRBV27 to TRBJ2-3; the match to TRBD2 covers 8 bases. Germline CDR1 MNHEY, CDR2 SMNVEV (reference sequence). The CDR3 is 14 residues long. V dropped 5 bases and J dropped 5; count of bases not matched to a gene: 6. CDR3 in amino acids: CASSLWLAGDTQYF. The CDR3 DNA reads as TGTGCCAGCAGTCTATGGCTAGCGGGAGATACGCAGTATTTT.

The genes are TRBV7-2 and TRBJ2-3, with unresolved D. This CDR3 has 12 residues. The germline V gene encodes CDR1 SGHTA and CDR2 FQGNSA. V gave up 3 bases and J gave up 6 bases, with 7 bases separating them. The CDR3 is CASSFISDTQYF. DNA of the CDR3: TGTGCCAGCAGCTTTATCTCCGATACGCAGTATTTT.

Concerning this clonotype itself: Just one base apart from a much larger clone, this may be a read error. CDR3 in DNA: TGTGCCAGCAGTATTGTAGGGGGGTACGATCAGTACTTC. Translation: CASSIVGGYDQYF. V gene TRBV28 combines with J gene TRBJ2-7, with D tentatively TRBD1 or TRBD2 (6 bases each). The V gene's germline CDR1 is MDHEN and CDR2 SYDVKM. The CDR3 has 13 residues. Using reference TRBV28 and TRBJ2-7 for the parts outside the CDR3, the full variable domain is DVKVTQSSRYLVKRTGEKVFLECVQDMDHENMFWYRQDPGLGLRLIYFSYDVKMKEKGDIPEGYSVSREKKERFSLILESASTNQTSMYLCASSIVGGYDQYFGPGTRLTVT.

This clonotype occurred many times. J is TRBJ2-5 and V is TRBV20-1; D is uncertain. The CDR3 sequence is 15 residues long. Trimming took off 6 bases at V and 2 bases at J, with 19 bases between the two ends. Germline values: CDR1 DFQATT, CDR2 SNEGSKA (reference sequence). For the CDR3, the DNA is TGCAGTGCCCCAGAACCGTCCAGTCTTCAAGAGACCCAGTACTTC. It codes for CSAPEPSSLQETQYF.

This clonotype was recorded at least ten times. J is TRBJ2-7 and V is TRBV18; 8 bases map to TRBD1. The CDR3 has 15 amino acids. Trimming cost V 0 bases and J 3 bases; bases outside gene matches: 4. Germline CDR1 is KGHSH and CDR2 is LQKENI. The DNA of the CDR3 is TGTGCCAGCTCACCACCGGACAGGGCGCGCTACGAGCAGTACTTC. Protein sequence: CASSPPDRARYEQYF.

This clonotype was seen repeatedly, ten times or more. The chain uses TRBV30 and TRBJ2-5, with D perhaps matching TRBD2 (7 bases). Germline-derived CDR1 and CDR2 are GTSNPN and SVGIG (reference sequence). The CDR3 length is 12 residues. V was clipped by 5 bases and J by 5 bases, with 12 bases between them. This CDR3 is CAWGGASETQYF. The CDR3 DNA follows: TGTGCCTGGGGGGGGGCCTCGGAGACCCAGTACTTC. The full variable domain, rest sourced from reference TRBV30 and TRBJ2-5, is SQTIHQWPATLVQPVGSPLSLECTVEGTSNPNLYWYRQAAGRGLQLLFYSVGIGQISSEVPQNLSASRPQDRQFILSSKKLLLSDSGFYLCAWGGASETQYFGPGTRLLVL.

J is TRBJ1-1 and V is TRBV5-1; 8 nucleotides align to TRBD1. The germline gives CDR1 SGHRS, CDR2 YFSETQ. With 0 bases clipped from V and 9 bases from J, the junction kept 4 bases outside the gene matches. The CDR3 has 13 amino acids. Here the CDR3 reads CASSLGQGAQAFF. The CDR3 nucleotides read TGCGCCAGCAGCTTGGGGCAGGGGGCCCAAGCTTTCTTT.

On this clonotype itself: A much larger clone is a single base away; this may be a read error. The rearrangement uses TRBV13 and TRBJ1-3; D is unresolved. V lost 1 base and J lost 3, with 1 base in between. The CDR3 is made up of 12 amino acids. The V gene's germline CDR1 is PRHDT and CDR2 FYEKMQ (reference sequence). Written as DNA, the CDR3 is TGTGCCAGCAGCTTAGTTGGAAACACCATATATTTT. Translation gives CASSLVGNTIYF.

Concerning this clonotype itself: One base away lies a much larger clone, so this may be a sequencing read error. The V call is TRBV6-1, the J call TRBJ2-2, with 8 nucleotides matching TRBD2. The CDR3 consists of 14 residues. Unmatched junction bases numbered 3, after V lost 6 bases and J lost 3 bases. Germline values: CDR1 MNHNS, CDR2 SASEGT. CDR3 residues: CASRNGGDTGELFF. In DNA form, the CDR3 reads TGTGCCAGCAGGAACGGGGGGGACACCGGGGAGCTGTTTTTT.

The CDR3 loop is CASSEQGAIDTQYF. The CDR3 nucleotides are TGTGCCAGCAGCGAACAGGGGGCCATAGATACGCAGTATTTT. The rearrangement uses TRBV28 and TRBJ2-3, with 9 bases lining up with TRBD1. V gave up 6 bases and J gave up 5 bases; unmatched junction bases: 6. CDR1 and CDR2 (germline): MDHEN, SYDVKM. The CDR3 spans 14 residues.

About this clonotype: A much larger clone differs by one base, so this may be a read error. The rearrangement joins TRBV28 to TRBJ2-1; TRBD1 matches at 10 bases. The germline V gene has CDR1 MDHEN and CDR2 SYDVKM. This CDR3 contains 21 residues. Trimming cost V 5 bases and J 10 bases; bases outside gene matches: 29. This CDR3 is CASSPNLVIRTGQGNPMEQFF. In DNA form, the CDR3 reads TGTGCCAGCAGTCCAAATTTAGTTATACGAACGGGACAGGGGAACCCAATGGAGCAGTTCTTC. The full variable domain, its missing parts supplied by reference TRBV28 and TRBJ2-1, is DVKVTQSSRYLVKRTGEKVFLECVQDMDHENMFWYRQDPGLGLRLIYFSYDVKMKEKGDIPEGYSVSREKKERFSLILESASTNQTSMYLCASSPNLVIRTGQGNPMEQFFGPGTRLTVL.

The V call is TRBV6-2 or TRBV6-3, the J call TRBJ2-3, with D tentatively TRBD1 or TRBD2 (5 bases each). From germline, CDR1 is MNHEY and CDR2 SVGEGT. This CDR3 contains 15 residues. With 4 bases removed from V and 3 bases from J, the gap between germline ends came to 14 bases. The chain's CDR3 is CASSSWDRPTDTQYF. The CDR3 DNA follows: TGTGCCAGCAGTTCGTGGGACCGACCTACAGATACGCAGTATTTT.

This clonotype was detected many times. The chain joins TRBV4-1 to TRBJ2-7; 8 positions agree with TRBD1. The V gene end was trimmed by 2 bases and the J gene end by 1 base; junction bases not matched to a gene: 4. The CDR3 is 15 amino acids. The germline CDR1 and CDR2 sequences are MGHRA and YSYEKL. CDR3 sequence: CASSQPGTGSYEQYF. The DNA of the CDR3 is TGCGCCAGCAGCCAACCCGGGACAGGATCCTACGAGCAGTACTTC.